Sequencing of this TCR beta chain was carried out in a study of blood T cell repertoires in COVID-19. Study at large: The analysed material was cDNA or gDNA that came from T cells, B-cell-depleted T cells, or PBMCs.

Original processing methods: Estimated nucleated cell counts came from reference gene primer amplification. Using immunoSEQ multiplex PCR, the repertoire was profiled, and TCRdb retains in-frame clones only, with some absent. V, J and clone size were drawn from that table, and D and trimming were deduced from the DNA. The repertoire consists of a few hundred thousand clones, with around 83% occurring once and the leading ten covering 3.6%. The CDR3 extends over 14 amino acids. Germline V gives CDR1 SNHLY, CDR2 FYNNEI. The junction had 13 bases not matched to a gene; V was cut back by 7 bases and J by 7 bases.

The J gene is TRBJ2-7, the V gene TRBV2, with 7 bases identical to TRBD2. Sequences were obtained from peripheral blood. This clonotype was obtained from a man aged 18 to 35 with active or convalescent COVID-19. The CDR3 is CASTLKGRDREQYF. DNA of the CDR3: TGTGCCAGCACCTTAAAAGGGAGGGATCGGGAGCAGTACTTC.